This paragraph reports one T cell receptor beta chain. The sample is drawn from a study of OX40 agonist ivuxolimab in advanced cancers. Whole-study context: Participants could have had prior anti-PD-1, anti-PD-L1 or anti-CTLA-4 therapy, and less than 45% had some. Three patients responded partially, comprising one with hepatocellular carcinoma and two with cutaneous melanoma.

Blood sampling was done at baseline, cycle 4 day 1, and cycle 7 day 1. V was clipped by 5 bases and J by 4 bases, with 14 bases between them. CDR1 SQVTM and CDR2 ANQGSEA come from the germline V gene. The CDR3 loop spans 14 amino acids. Generated by immunoSEQ multiplex PCR, the TCRdb table keeps only in-frame clones and is missing some. The sample has about 67,000 clones; approximately 80% are singletons. The specimen was CD4+ or CD8+ T cells sorted from blood, collected in a trial of the OX40 agonist ivuxolimab. J is TRBJ2-2 and V is TRBV29-1; D remains unclear. The source of this sequence is an adult with an advanced solid tumor such as melanoma, head and neck, liver or kidney cancer. This CDR3 is CSVSDTLVTGELFF. The CDR3, as DNA: TGCAGCGTTTCTGACACCCTGGTCACCGGGGAGCTGTTTTTT.